Described below is a single TCR beta chain sequence and its context. The germline gene is not matched at one end of the junction; a read error may be the cause. Making the bulk TCR libraries relied on previously described methods and listed TCR primers. TCRdb passed the PCR reads through MiXCR, listing each CDR3 protein once. The sample gives 68,000 or so distinct CDR3 sequences, roughly 17% of which show up once; over 1.2% is in the top ten. Naive CD8 T cells were sorted, and the gate applied was CD8+CD4-CCR7+CD45RA+. This sample stems from a study of molecular identifiers for immune sequencing clone quantification. The specimen was naive CD8+ T cells from blood, with Jurkat cell RNA spiked in. The subset is: FACS-sorted CD8+CD4-CCR7+CD45RA+ naive T cells. The clonotype was recovered from a human donor in good health. Some libraries in this study had Jurkat cell RNA spiked in.

The CDR3 sequence is CAGGLTSGSSHEQYF. The CDR3 DNA sequence: TGTGCTGGTGGTTTGACAAGCGGGAGCTCACACGAGCAGTACTTC. The chain carries TRBV12-5 and TRBJ2-7, with 8 bases aligning to TRBD2. This CDR3 is built from 15 residues. CDR1 is LGHNT, CDR2 FRNRAP, per germline.